The rows below give T cell receptor beta chains drawn from one sample of a study of cytomegalovirus exposure and HLA in healthy donors. Sequencing used immunoSEQ multiplex PCR; TCRdb keeps in-frame clones, though not all of them. The sample lists about 55,000 clones; approximately 71% were seen once. The sequenced sample was PBMCs. Every receptor here comes from a man in his forties or fifties in good health and CMV-seropositive. The CDR3 runs from the conserved cysteine through the conserved F or W. Each record gives: clone size, D gene, V gene, J gene, CDR3 protein, CDR3 DNA. A D gene is named only where the DNA matches it firmly. Some rows mark clone size as missing; the rest say once, few, many or name a class of expanded clone.

>-|TRBD1|TRBV5-4|TRBJ1-6
CASSSDRDRGLSYNSPLHF
TGTGCCAGCAGCTCCGACCGGGACAGGGGGCTCTCCTATAATTCACCCCTCCACTTT
>-|-|TRBV19|TRBJ1-1
CASTLSVEAFF
TGTGCCAGTACTCTAAGTGTTGAAGCTTTCTTT
>once|-|TRBV4-1|TRBJ1-5
CASSQDGRGYQPQHF
TGCGCCAGCAGCCAAGATGGGAGGGGCTATCAGCCCCAGCATTTT
>-|-|TRBV5-1|TRBJ2-3
CASSPGAEFTDTQYF
TGCGCCAGCAGTCCAGGGGCAGAATTCACAGATACGCAGTATTTT
>-|TRBD1|TRBV7-9|TRBJ2-7
CASSSGQGGLDEQYF
TGTGCCAGCAGCTCAGGACAGGGGGGCCTCGACGAGCAGTACTTC
>-|-|TRBV7-9|TRBJ2-6
CASSQTESGANVLTF
TGTGCCAGCAGCCAAACAGAGTCTGGGGCCAACGTCCTGACTTTC
>-|-|TRBV4-3|TRBJ2-7
CASSLNRNYEQYF
TGCGCCAGCAGCCTAAACAGAAACTACGAGCAGTACTTC
>-|TRBD2|TRBV5-1|TRBJ2-5
CASSPGGGEETQYF
TGCGCCAGCAGCCCGGGAGGGGGTGAAGAGACCCAGTACTTC
>-|-|TRBV6-5|TRBJ2-1
CASRRRQSWINEQFF
TGTGCCAGCAGACGTAGACAGTCATGGATCAATGAGCAGTTCTTC
>once|TRBD1|TRBV6-5|TRBJ1-2
CASSYGDRALYGYTF
TGTGCCAGCAGTTACGGGGACAGGGCCCTTTATGGCTACACCTTC
>medium-sized|-|TRBV6-1|TRBJ1-1
CASSAGTTNTEAFF
TGTGCCAGCAGTGCCGGGACAACAAACACTGAAGCTTTCTTT
>-|TRBD1|TRBV7-2|TRBJ1-4
CASRPGQVNEKLFF
TGTGCCAGCAGGCCGGGACAGGTTAATGAAAAACTGTTTTTT
>-|-|TRBV4-2|TRBJ1-1
CASSQGQVATEAFF
TGTGCCAGCAGCCAAGGACAGGTGGCAACTGAAGCTTTCTTT
>once|-|TRBV19|TRBJ1-2
CASSLSQRHGYTF
TGTGCCAGCTCCCTCAGCCAGCGTCATGGCTACACCTTC
>-|TRBD1|TRBV5-1|TRBJ2-5
CASSSFGTGVQETQYF
TGCGCCAGCAGCTCCTTTGGGACAGGGGTCCAAGAGACCCAGTACTTC
>once|-|TRBV18|TRBJ1-4
CASSPRQNYEKLFF
TGTGCCAGCTCACCTCGACAGAATTATGAAAAACTGTTTTTT
>few|TRBD2|TRBV7-2|TRBJ2-7
CASSIRSGGESYEQYF
TGTGCCAGCAGCATACGGAGCGGGGGGGAATCCTACGAGCAGTACTTC
>few|TRBD2|TRBV9|TRBJ2-5
CASSVGGIARGGRETQYF
TGTGCCAGCAGCGTAGGAGGGATCGCGCGGGGGGGCAGGGAGACCCAGTACTTC
>-|-|TRBV4-3|TRBJ1-3
CASSQRLTMVVSSGNTIYF
TGCGCCAGCAGCCAACGACTTACGATGGTTGTGAGCTCTGGAAACACCATATATTTT
>once|TRBD1|TRBV9|TRBJ1-1
CASNRVMTGGTEAFF
TGTGCCAGCAACAGGGTTATGACAGGGGGCACTGAAGCTTTCTTT
>-|TRBD1|TRBV19|TRBJ1-2
CASTDRENGYTF
TGTGCCAGCACGGACAGGGAAAATGGCTACACCTTC
>-|-|TRBV6-5|TRBJ2-1
CASSPTGRSYNEQFF
TGTGCCAGCAGTCCCACAGGGCGCTCCTACAATGAGCAGTTCTTC
>-|-|TRBV12-5|TRBJ2-3
CASGLALTDTQYF
TGTGCTAGTGGTTTGGCCCTCACAGATACGCAGTATTTT
>few|-|TRBV5-6|TRBJ2-7
CASSLETRAAYEQYF
TGTGCCAGCAGCTTGGAGACTAGAGCCGCCTACGAGCAGTACTTC
>few|-|TRBV10-3|TRBJ1-1
CAISESLQAHTEAFF
TGTGCCATCAGTGAGTCGTTACAGGCGCACACTGAAGCTTTCTTT
>-|-|TRBV6-5|TRBJ2-7
CASSYLSEQYF
TGTGCCAGCAGTTACTTGAGCGAGCAGTACTTC
>-|-|TRBV27|TRBJ2-1
CASSFHGHSLTFRSYNEQFF
TGTGCCAGCAGTTTTCATGGTCACAGTTTGACCTTTCGCTCCTACAATGAGCAGTTCTTC
>-|-|TRBV4-1|TRBJ1-2
CASSQDGRDFYGYTF
TGCGCCAGCAGCCAAGATGGAAGAGACTTCTATGGCTACACCTTC
>once|TRBD1|TRBV19|TRBJ2-3
CASTLGQGEDTQYF
TGTGCCAGTACCTTGGGACAGGGAGAAGATACGCAGTATTTT
>-|TRBD2|TRBV7-8|TRBJ2-1
CASSFLAGDFYEQFF
TGTGCCAGCAGCTTCCTAGCGGGGGATTTCTATGAGCAGTTCTTC
>once|TRBD1|TRBV25-1|TRBJ1-4
CASSPHAGGDEKLFF
TGTGCCAGCAGTCCGCATGCAGGGGGCGATGAAAAACTGTTTTTT
>-|TRBD1|TRBV2|TRBJ2-1
CASSERQGYEQFF
TGTGCCAGCAGTGAACGACAGGGCTATGAGCAGTTCTTC
>-|TRBD2|TRBV7-6|TRBJ2-3
CASSLVLAGGGDTQYF
TGTGCCAGCAGCTTAGTACTAGCGGGGGGAGGTGATACGCAGTATTTT
>-|-|TRBV11-1|TRBJ2-1
CASSLYRGANNEQFF
TGTGCCAGCAGCTTATACCGGGGAGCGAACAATGAGCAGTTCTTC
>-|-|TRBV15|TRBJ1-2
CATSHLIGEGSDYGYTF
TGTGCCACCAGCCACTTAATAGGGGAGGGAAGTGACTATGGCTACACCTTC
>medium-sized|TRBD2|TRBV6-1|TRBJ2-1
CASSTQAGGHNEQFF
TGTGCCAGCAGTACCCAGGCGGGGGGGCACAATGAGCAGTTCTTC
>few|TRBD2|TRBV7-2|TRBJ2-4
CASSPTRTSGKNIQYF
TGTGCCAGCAGCCCCACGAGGACTAGCGGCAAAAACATTCAGTACTTC
>few|TRBD1|TRBV2|TRBJ2-5
CASSADRETQYF
TGTGCCAGCAGTGCGGACAGGGAGACCCAGTACTTC
>-|-|TRBV29-1|TRBJ1-1
CSVGRGVSNTEAFF
TGCAGCGTCGGGCGGGGAGTTTCGAACACTGAAGCTTTCTTT
>-|-|TRBV5-5|TRBJ1-1
CASSLGVGSDTEAFF
TGTGCCAGCAGCTTGGGGGTAGGGAGTGACACTGAAGCTTTCTTT
>few|TRBD2|TRBV5-1|TRBJ2-3
CASSLGASGGTDTQYF
TGCGCCAGCAGCTTGGGGGCTAGCGGGGGCACAGATACGCAGTATTTT
>-|TRBD2|TRBV9|TRBJ2-7
CASSPTSGAPYEQYF
TGTGCCAGCAGCCCCACTAGCGGCGCCCCCTACGAGCAGTACTTC
>-|-|TRBV19|TRBJ1-2
CASSAGRGAGYTF
TGTGCCAGTAGTGCGGGGCGAGGGGCCGGCTACACCTTC
>-|-|TRBV7-3|TRBJ1-1
CASSWTGGTEAFF
TGTGCCAGCAGCTGGACCGGGGGCACTGAAGCTTTCTTT
>-|-|TRBV1|TRBJ2-7
CTSSQGSRHSRTRRHEQYF
TGCACCAGCAGCCAAGGGTCTAGGCATAGTAGGACTCGACGGCACGAGCAGTACTTC
>-|TRBD2|TRBV6-1|TRBJ2-2
CASSALGLAGTNTGELFF
TGTGCCAGCAGTGCCCTGGGACTAGCGGGGACGAACACCGGGGAGCTGTTTTTT
>-|TRBD2|TRBV4-2|TRBJ2-5
CASSQDHSSGGKTQYF
TGTGCCAGCAGCCAAGATCATTCTAGCGGGGGGAAGACCCAGTACTTC
>-|TRBD1|TRBV29-1|TRBJ1-2
CSVTTGDGYTF
TGCAGCGTCACCACAGGGGACGGCTACACCTTC
>-|TRBD2|TRBV14|TRBJ2-1
CASSQGGTTINEQFF
TGTGCCAGCAGCCAAGGCGGGACTACAATCAATGAGCAGTTCTTC
>few|TRBD2|TRBV4-1|TRBJ2-3
CASSRRALAGVGTDTQYF
TGCGCCAGCAGCCGAAGGGCCTTAGCGGGGGTCGGCACAGATACGCAGTATTTT
>-|-|TRBV7-6|TRBJ1-4
CASSLNISPRKLFF
TGTGCCAGCAGCTTAAATATTTCCCCTCGGAAACTGTTTTTT
>-|TRBD1|TRBV29-1|TRBJ1-1
CSVDRGQDTEAFF
TGCAGCGTTGATAGGGGGCAGGACACTGAAGCTTTCTTT
>-|-|TRBV7-8|TRBJ1-1
CASSLAGRRTEAFF
TGTGCCAGCAGCTTAGCTGGGCGAAGGACTGAAGCTTTCTTT
>-|-|TRBV29-1|TRBJ1-2
CSVEERTPTNYGYTF
TGCAGCGTTGAAGAACGGACACCGACTAACTATGGCTACACCTTC
>-|-|TRBV6-6|TRBJ2-3
CASSYSTGRGDTQYF
TGTGCCAGCAGTTACTCGACTGGTCGGGGAGATACGCAGTATTTT
>-|TRBD1|TRBV9|TRBJ2-7
CASSATGTGVNYEQYF
TGTGCCAGCAGCGCGACAGGGACAGGGGTCAATTACGAGCAGTACTTC